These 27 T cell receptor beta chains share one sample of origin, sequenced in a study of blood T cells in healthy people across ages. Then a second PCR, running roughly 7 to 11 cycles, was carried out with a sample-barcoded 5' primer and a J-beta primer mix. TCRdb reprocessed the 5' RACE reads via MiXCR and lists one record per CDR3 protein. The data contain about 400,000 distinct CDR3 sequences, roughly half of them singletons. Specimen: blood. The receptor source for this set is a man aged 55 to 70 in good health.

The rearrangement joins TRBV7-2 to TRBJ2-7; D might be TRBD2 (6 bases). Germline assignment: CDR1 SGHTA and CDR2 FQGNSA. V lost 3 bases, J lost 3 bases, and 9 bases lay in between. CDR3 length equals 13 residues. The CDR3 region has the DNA TGTGCCAGCAGCTTTGGGCGGGGCTACGAGCAGTACTTC. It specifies CASSFGRGYEQYF. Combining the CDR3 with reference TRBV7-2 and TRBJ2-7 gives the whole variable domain GAGVSQSPSNKVTEKGKDVELRCDPISGHTALYWYRQSLGQGLEFLIYFQGNSAPDKSGLPSDRFSAERTGGSVSTLTIQRTQQEDSAVYLCASSFGRGYEQYFGPGTRLTVT.

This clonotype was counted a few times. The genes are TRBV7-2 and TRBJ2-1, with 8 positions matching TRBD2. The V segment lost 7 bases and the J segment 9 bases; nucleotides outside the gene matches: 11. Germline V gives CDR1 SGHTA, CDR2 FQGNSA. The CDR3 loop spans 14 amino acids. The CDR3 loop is CASKESGSWGEQFF. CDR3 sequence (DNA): TGTGCCAGCAAGGAAAGCGGGAGTTGGGGTGAGCAGTTCTTC.

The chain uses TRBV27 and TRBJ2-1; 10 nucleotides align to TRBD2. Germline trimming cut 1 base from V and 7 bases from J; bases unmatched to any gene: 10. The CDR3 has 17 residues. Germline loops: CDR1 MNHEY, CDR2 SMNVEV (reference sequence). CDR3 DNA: TGTGCCAGCAGTTTATTGGGAGCGGGAGGGCCGAAGAATGAGCAGTTCTTC. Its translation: CASSLLGAGGPKNEQFF.

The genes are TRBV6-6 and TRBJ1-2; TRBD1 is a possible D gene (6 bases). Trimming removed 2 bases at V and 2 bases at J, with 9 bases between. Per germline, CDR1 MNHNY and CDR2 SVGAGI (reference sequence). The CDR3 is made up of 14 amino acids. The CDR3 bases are TGTGCCAGCAGTTACCAGGACAGAAACTATGGCTACACCTTC. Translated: CASSYQDRNYGYTF.

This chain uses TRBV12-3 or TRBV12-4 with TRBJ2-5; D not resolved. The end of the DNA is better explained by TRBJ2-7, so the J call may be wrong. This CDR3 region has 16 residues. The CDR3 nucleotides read TGTGCCAGCAGCCCTCCGGGCCCCACCCTATCGCGCGAGCAGTACTTC. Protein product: CASSPPGPTLSREQYF.

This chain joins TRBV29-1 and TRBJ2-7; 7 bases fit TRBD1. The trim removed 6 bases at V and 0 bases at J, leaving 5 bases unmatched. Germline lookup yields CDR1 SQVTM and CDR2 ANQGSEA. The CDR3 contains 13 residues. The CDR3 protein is CSVLTGNSYEQYF. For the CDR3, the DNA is TGCAGCGTCTTGACAGGGAACTCCTACGAGCAGTACTTC.

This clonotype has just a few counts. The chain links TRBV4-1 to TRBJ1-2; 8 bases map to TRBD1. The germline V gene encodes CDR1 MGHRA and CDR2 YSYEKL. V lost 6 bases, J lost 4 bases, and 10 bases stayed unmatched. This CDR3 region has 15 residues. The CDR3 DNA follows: TGCGCCAGCAGGCCCGGGACAGGATCCTTCTATGGCTACACCTTC. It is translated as CASRPGTGSFYGYTF.

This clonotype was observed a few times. DNA for the CDR3: TGTGCCAGCTCCGGGACAGGGGCTGCAGATACGCAGTATTTT. Translating it yields CASSGTGAADTQYF. V is TRBV21-1 and J is TRBJ2-3; the D segment call TRBD1 is taken from the table without a DNA check. TRBV21-1 is noted as a pseudogene. The CDR3 consists of 14 residues.

The CDR3 DNA reads as TGTGCCAGCCCCCAGGGGGAGGAGGCAAAAATTGGGAACATTCAGTACTTC. As protein: CASPQGEEAKIGNIQYF. The gene calls are TRBV6-1 and TRBJ2-4, with D possibly matching TRBD1 (7 bases). The germline V gene encodes CDR1 MNHNS and CDR2 SASEGT. There are 17 residues in the CDR3. V gave up 8 bases and J gave up 7 bases, with 27 bases separating them.

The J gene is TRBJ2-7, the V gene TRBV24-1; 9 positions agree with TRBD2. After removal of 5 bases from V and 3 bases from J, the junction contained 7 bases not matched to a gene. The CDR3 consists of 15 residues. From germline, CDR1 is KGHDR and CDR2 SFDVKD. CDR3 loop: CATSALTSGNYEQYF. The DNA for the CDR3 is TGTGCCACCAGTGCCCTGACTAGCGGTAACTACGAGCAGTACTTC.

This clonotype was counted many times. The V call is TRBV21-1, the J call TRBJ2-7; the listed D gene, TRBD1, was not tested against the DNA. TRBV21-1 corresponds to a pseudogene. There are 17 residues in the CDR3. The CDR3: CASSKARPGPTDDEQYF. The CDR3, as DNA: TGTGCCAGCAGCAAAGCAAGGCCGGGACCTACCGACGATGAGCAGTACTTC.

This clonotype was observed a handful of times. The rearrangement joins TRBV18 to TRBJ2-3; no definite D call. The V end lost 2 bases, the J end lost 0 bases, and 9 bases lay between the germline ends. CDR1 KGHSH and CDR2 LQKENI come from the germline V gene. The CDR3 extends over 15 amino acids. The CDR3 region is CASSPSLVSTDTQYF. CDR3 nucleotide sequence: TGTGCCAGCTCACCATCTCTGGTTAGCACAGATACGCAGTATTTT. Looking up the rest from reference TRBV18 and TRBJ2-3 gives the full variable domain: NAGVMQNPRHLVRRRGQEARLRCSPMKGHSHVYWYRQLPEEGLKFMVYLQKENIIDESGMPKERFSAEFPKEGPSILRIQQVVRGDSAAYFCASSPSLVSTDTQYFGPGTRLTVL.

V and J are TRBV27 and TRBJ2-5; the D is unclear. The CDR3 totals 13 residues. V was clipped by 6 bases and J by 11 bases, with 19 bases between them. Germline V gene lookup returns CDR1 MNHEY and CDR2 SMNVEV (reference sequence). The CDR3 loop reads CASSPGDGYVQYF. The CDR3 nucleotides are TGTGCCAGCAGCCCCGGTGACGGCTACGTGCAGTACTTC.

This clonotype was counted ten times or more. CDR3 residues: CASSQARGEEGYTF. CDR3 DNA sequence: TGCGCCAGCAGCCAAGCAAGGGGAGAGGAAGGCTACACCTTC. V and J are TRBV4-3 and TRBJ1-2; D might be TRBD1 (5 bases). Deletions cut 1 base from V and 8 bases from J, with 14 bases between. The CDR3 is 14 amino acids. Germline values: CDR1 LGHNA, CDR2 YSLEER.

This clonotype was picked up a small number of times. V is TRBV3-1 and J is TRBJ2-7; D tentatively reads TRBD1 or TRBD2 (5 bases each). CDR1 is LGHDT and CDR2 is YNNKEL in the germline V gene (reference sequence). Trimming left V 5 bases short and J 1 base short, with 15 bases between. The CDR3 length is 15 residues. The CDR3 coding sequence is TGTGCCAGCAGCTCGGTAGGGACGGGATCCTACGAGCAGTACTTC. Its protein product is CASSSVGTGSYEQYF.

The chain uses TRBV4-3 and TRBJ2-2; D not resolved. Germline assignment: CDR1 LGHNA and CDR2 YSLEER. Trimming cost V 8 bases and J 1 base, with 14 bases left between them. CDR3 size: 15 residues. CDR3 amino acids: CASEETRRNTGELFF. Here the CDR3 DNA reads TGCGCCAGCGAAGAGACCCGTCGGAACACCGGGGAGCTGTTTTTT.

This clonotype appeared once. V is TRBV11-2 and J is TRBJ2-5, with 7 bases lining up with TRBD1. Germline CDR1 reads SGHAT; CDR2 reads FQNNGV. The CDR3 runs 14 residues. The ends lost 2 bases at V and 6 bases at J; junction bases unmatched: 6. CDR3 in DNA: TGTGCCAGCAGCTTAATAAGGGGGCGACAGACCCAGTACTTC. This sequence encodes CASSLIRGRQTQYF.

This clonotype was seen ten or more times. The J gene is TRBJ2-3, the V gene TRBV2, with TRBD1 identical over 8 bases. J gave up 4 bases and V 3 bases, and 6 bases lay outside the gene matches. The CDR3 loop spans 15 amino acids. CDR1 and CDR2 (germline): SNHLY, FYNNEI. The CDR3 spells CASSEGQVGADTQYF. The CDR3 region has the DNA TGTGCCAGCAGTGAGGGACAGGTTGGGGCAGATACGCAGTATTTT.

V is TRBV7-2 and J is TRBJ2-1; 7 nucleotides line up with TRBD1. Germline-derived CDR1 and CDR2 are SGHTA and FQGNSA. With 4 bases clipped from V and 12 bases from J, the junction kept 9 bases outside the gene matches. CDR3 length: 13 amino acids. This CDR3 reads CASSSQTGVSQFF. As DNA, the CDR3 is TGTGCCAGCAGCTCGCAAACAGGGGTTTCGCAGTTCTTC.

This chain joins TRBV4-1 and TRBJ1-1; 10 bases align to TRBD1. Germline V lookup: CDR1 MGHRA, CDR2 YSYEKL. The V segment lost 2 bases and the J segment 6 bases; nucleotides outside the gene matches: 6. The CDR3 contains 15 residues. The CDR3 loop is CASSQSGTGVPEAFF. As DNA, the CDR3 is TGCGCCAGCAGCCAATCCGGGACAGGGGTCCCTGAAGCTTTCTTT.

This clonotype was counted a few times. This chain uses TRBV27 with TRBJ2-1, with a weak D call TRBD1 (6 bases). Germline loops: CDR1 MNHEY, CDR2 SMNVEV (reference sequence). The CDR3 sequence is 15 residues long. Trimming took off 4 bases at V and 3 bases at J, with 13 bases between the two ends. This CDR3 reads CASSSLDSVYNEQFF. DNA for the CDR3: TGTGCCAGCAGTTCGTTGGACAGCGTCTACAATGAGCAGTTCTTC.

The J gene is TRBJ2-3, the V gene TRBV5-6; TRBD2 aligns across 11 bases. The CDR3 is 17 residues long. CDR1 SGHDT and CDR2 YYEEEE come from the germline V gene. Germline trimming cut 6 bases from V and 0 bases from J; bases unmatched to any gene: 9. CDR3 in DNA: TGTGCCAGCACCGAATTCGGGACTAGCGGTAGCACAGATACGCAGTATTTT. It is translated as CASTEFGTSGSTDTQYF.

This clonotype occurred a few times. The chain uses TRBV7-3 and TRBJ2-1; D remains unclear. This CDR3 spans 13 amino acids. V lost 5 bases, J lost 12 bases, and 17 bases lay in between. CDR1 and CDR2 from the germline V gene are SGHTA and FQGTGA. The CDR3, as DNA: TGTGCCAGCAGCCTTGACCGTCCCTTTACGCAGTTCTTC. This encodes CASSLDRPFTQFF.

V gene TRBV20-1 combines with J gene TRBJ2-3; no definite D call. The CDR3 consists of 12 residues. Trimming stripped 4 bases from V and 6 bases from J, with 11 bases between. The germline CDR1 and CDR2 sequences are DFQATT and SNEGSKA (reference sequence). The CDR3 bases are TGCAGTGCTAAGCACCCGCCGGATACGCAGTATTTT. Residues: CSAKHPPDTQYF.

The CDR3 bases are TGCAGTGCGCCTCGGGGGGGCGAGCAGTACTTC. This codes for CSAPRGGEQYF. The chain is built from TRBV20-1 and TRBJ2-5; 8 positions agree with TRBD2. The end of the DNA is better explained by TRBJ2-7, so the J call may be wrong. This CDR3 is built from 11 residues. From germline, CDR1 is DFQATT and CDR2 SNEGSKA (reference sequence).

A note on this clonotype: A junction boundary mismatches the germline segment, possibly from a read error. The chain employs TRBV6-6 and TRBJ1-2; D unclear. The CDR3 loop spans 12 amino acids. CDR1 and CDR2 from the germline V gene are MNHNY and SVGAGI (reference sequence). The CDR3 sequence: CASRQIVYGYTF. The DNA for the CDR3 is TGTGCCAGCAGGCAGATAGTCTATGGTTACACCTTC.

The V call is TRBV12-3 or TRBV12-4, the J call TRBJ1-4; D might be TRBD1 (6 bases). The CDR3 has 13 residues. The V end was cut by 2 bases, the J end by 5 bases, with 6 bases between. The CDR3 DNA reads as TGTGCCAGCAGTTTAAGGGGGAATGAAAAACTGTTTTTT. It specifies CASSLRGNEKLFF.